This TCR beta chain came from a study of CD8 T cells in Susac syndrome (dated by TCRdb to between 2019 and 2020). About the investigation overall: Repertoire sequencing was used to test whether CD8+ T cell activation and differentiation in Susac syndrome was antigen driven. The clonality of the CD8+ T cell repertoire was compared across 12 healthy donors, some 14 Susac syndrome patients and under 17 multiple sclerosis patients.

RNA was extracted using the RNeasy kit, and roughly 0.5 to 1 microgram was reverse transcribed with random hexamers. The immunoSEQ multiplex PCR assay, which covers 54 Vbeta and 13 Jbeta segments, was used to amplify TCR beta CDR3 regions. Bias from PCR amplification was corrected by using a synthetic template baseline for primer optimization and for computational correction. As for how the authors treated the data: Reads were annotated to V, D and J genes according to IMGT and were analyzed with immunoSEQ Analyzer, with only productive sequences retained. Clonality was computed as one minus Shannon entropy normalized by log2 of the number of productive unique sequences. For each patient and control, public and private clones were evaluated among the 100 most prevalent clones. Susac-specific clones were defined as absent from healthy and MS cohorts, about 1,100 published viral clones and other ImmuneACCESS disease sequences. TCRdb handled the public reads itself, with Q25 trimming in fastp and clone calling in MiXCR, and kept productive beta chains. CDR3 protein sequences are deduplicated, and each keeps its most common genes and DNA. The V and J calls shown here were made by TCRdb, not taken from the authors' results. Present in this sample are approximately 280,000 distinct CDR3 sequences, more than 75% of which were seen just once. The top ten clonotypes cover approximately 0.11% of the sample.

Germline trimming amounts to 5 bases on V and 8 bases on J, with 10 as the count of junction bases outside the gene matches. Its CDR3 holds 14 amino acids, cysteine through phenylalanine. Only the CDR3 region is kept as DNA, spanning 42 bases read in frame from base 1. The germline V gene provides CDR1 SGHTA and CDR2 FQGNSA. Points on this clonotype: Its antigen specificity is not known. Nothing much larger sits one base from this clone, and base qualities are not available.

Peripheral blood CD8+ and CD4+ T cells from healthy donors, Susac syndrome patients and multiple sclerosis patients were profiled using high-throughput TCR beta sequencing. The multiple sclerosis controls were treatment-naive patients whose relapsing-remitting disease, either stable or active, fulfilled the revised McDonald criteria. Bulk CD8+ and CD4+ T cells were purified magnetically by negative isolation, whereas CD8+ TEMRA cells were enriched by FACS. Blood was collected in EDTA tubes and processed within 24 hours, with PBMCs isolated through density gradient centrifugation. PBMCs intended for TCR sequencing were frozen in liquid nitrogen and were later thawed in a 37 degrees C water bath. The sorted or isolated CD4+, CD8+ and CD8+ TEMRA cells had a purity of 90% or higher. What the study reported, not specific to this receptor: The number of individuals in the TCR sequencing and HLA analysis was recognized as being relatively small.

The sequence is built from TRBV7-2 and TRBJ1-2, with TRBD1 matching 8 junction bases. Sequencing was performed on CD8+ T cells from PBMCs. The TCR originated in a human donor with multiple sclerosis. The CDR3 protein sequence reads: CASSATGGSGGYTF. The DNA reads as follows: TGTGCCAGCAGCGCCACAGGGGGATCGGGAGGCTACACCTTC.